This entry concerns a single TCR beta chain. Its antigen remains unknown. The immunoSEQ assay was version 4, run in survey mode. Method: immunoSEQ multiplex PCR; TCRdb's copy keeps in-frame clones and lacks some. In the table there are 30,000 or so clones, approximately 80% of which are singletons. The data originate from a study of persistence of HIV-infected CD4 T cells. Cells were stimulated with CMV-infected fibroblast lysates at about 10 ug/mL. CD40L/CD69 double-negative CD45RO-high memory CD4+ T cells were collected. CDR1 and CDR2 from the germline V gene are KGHSH and LQKENI. The CDR3 covers 12 residues. Trimming removed 2 bases from V and 4 bases from J, with 5 bases in between.

This sequence was found in an adult man with HIV who was CMV-seropositive. The sample was CD4+ T cells sorted from PBMCs after roughly 18-hour stimulation, taken from a patient who received antiretroviral therapy. The J gene is TRBJ1-2, the V gene TRBV18; D ambiguous. CDR3 region: CASSPALYGYTF. CDR3 nucleotide sequence: TGTGCCAGCTCACCAGCTCTCTATGGCTACACCTTC.